Sequencing of this T cell receptor beta chain was carried out in a study of T cell responses to AZD1222 COVID-19 vaccine. Worth noting for this clone: Its antigen is unknown.

Study outcomes and limitations: No repertoire was sampled before or during the peak T cell response, only after it.

Profiled with immunoSEQ multiplex PCR; TCRdb holds only in-frame clones, not every one. The table records approximately 150,000 clones, just over 90% of them present only once. This CDR3 region has 19 residues. Germline CDR1 SNHLY, CDR2 FYNNEI. V trimming: 0 bases; J trimming: 5 bases; junction bases outside the gene matches: 18. The chain carries TRBV2 and TRBJ2-5; 7 bases are a match to TRBD2. The clonotype originates from an adult in good health. The sequencing used peripheral blood, collected on day 0 of AZD1222 vaccination. The DNA for the CDR3 is TGTGCCAGCAGTGAAGCGGGGGGGAGTATTATTAAACCGCGGGAGACCCAGTACTTC. This sequence encodes CASSEAGGSIIKPRETQYF.